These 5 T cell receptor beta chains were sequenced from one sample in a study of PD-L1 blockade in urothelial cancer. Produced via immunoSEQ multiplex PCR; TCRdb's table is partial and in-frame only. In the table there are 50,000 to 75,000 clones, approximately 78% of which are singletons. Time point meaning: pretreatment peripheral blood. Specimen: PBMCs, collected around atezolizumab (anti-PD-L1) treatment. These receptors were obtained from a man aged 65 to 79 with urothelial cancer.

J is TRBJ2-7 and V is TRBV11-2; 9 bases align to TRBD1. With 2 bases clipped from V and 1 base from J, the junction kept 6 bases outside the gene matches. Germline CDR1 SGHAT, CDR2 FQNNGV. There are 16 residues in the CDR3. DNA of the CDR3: TGTGCCAGCAGCTTAACTCAAGGACAGGGGTCCTACGAGCAGTACTTC. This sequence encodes CASSLTQGQGSYEQYF. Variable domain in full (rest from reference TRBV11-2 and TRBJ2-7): EAGVAQSPRYKIIEKRQSVAFWCNPISGHATLYWYQQILGQGPKLLIQFQNNGVVDDSQLPKDRFSAERLKGVDSTLKIQPAKLEDSAVYLCASSLTQGQGSYEQYFGPGTRLTVT.

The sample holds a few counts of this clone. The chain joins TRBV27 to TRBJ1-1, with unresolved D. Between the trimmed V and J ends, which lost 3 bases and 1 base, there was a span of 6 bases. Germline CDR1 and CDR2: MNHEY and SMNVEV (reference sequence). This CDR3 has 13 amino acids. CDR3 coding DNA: TGTGCCAGCAGTTTCCACGGGAACACTGAAGCTTTCTTT. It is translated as CASSFHGNTEAFF.

This chain's CDR3 is CASSNDRGSKNIQYF. As DNA, the CDR3 is TGTGCCAGCAGTAACGATCGGGGGTCCAAAAACATTCAGTACTTC. J is TRBJ2-4 and V is TRBV6-5, with a weak D call TRBD2 (6 bases). Looked up from germline, CDR1 is MNHEY and CDR2 is SVGAGI. The CDR3 covers 15 residues. Trimming shortened V by 5 bases and J by 2 bases, and 13 bases separated the two germline ends.

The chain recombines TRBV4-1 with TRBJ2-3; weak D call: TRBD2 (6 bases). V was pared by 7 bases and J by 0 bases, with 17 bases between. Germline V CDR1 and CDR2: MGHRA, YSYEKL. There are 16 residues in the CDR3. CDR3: CASTMAGFTSTDTQYF. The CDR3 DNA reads TGCGCCAGCACCATGGCGGGATTTACTAGCACAGATACGCAGTATTTT.

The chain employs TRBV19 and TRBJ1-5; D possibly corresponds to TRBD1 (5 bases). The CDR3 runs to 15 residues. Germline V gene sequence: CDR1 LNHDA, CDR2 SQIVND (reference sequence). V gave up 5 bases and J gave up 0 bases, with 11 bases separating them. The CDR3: CASSQQAYSNQPQHF. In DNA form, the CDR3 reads TGTGCCAGTAGTCAACAGGCTTATAGCAATCAGCCCCAGCATTTT.